This entry lists 23 T cell receptor beta chains sequenced from one sample in a study of T cell responses to AZD1222 COVID-19 vaccine. The table came from immunoSEQ multiplex PCR; TCRdb's copy has only in-frame clones and leaves some out. The table includes under 120,000 clones, around 95% detected once. The specimen was peripheral blood, collected on day 0 of AZD1222 vaccination. Receptors were obtained from an adult in good health.

This clone showed up just a few times. The chain has TRBV7-9 and TRBJ1-3; no reliable D call. From germline, CDR1 is SEHNR and CDR2 FQNEAQ (reference sequence). Trimming removed 5 bases from V and 0 bases from J, with 11 bases in between. The CDR3 spans 15 residues. DNA for the CDR3: TGTGCCAGCAGCGCCCAGATCGACTCTGGAAACACCATATATTTT. As protein: CASSAQIDSGNTIYF.

V is TRBV12-3 or TRBV12-4 and J is TRBJ1-5; D remains unclear. The CDR3 length is 12 residues. V lost 6 bases and J lost 1, with 4 bases in between. CDR3 DNA sequence: TGTGCCAGCAGCCAGAGCAATCAGCCCCAGCATTTT. It encodes CASSQSNQPQHF.

J is TRBJ1-1 and V is TRBV5-1; D possibly corresponds to TRBD1 (6 bases). The CDR3 runs 14 residues. Trimming stripped 3 bases from V and 3 bases from J, with 12 bases between. CDR1 is SGHRS and CDR2 is YFSETQ in the germline V gene. The DNA of the CDR3 is TGCGCCAGCAGCTGGGCGGGGGCAGACACTGAAGCTTTCTTT. Its translation: CASSWAGADTEAFF.

This clone was recorded only once. The chain couples TRBV27 to TRBJ1-2, with D tentatively TRBD1 (5 bases). Germline-derived CDR1 and CDR2 are MNHEY and SMNVEV (reference sequence). The CDR3 spans 15 residues. V shed 3 bases and J shed 5 bases, with 16 bases lying between them. CDR3: CASSLKGFGGYGYTF. The DNA for the CDR3 is TGTGCCAGCAGTTTGAAGGGGTTTGGTGGGTATGGCTACACCTTC.

This chain links TRBV2 with TRBJ2-5; maybe TRBD1 (6 bases). The CDR3 extends over 11 amino acids. The germline CDR1 and CDR2 sequences are SNHLY and FYNNEI. V gave up 6 bases and J gave up 11 bases, with 13 bases separating them. The CDR3 region is CASSYDRPQYF. The CDR3 region has the DNA TGTGCCAGCAGCTATGACAGGCCTCAGTACTTC.

The chain combines TRBV24-1 with TRBJ1-5; no definite D call. CDR3 length: 14 residues. Germline V lookup: CDR1 KGHDR, CDR2 SFDVKD. Trimming pared 3 bases from V and 4 bases from J, leaving 9 bases between. This CDR3 reads CATSDRQVNQPQHF. As DNA, the CDR3 is TGTGCCACCAGTGATAGGCAGGTGAATCAGCCCCAGCATTTT.

The chain couples TRBV2 to TRBJ1-1; possible D gene TRBD1, 5 bases. CDR1 is SNHLY and CDR2 is FYNNEI in the germline V gene. V was shortened by 4 bases and J by 10 bases, with 19 bases between the two germline ends. This CDR3 region has 14 residues. In DNA, the CDR3 is TGTGCCAGCAGTGTCGGGACCCTGAGTTTTAGAGCTTTCTTT. This sequence encodes CASSVGTLSFRAFF.

The rearrangement links TRBV16 to TRBJ1-1; D might be TRBD1 (5 bases). The CDR3 extends over 14 amino acids. Trimming left V 0 bases short and J 8 bases short, with 13 bases between. Looked up from germline, CDR1 is KGHSY and CDR2 is FQNENV. The CDR3 sequence is CASSQSDSWMEAFF. DNA for the CDR3: TGTGCCAGCAGCCAATCTGACAGTTGGATGGAAGCTTTCTTT.

The rearrangement joins TRBV7-2 to TRBJ2-7; possible D gene TRBD1, 6 bases. From germline, CDR1 is SGHTA and CDR2 FQGNSA. The length of the CDR3 is 14 residues. Trimming left V 6 bases short and J 2 bases short, with 14 bases between. This chain's CDR3 is CASSRTTGPYEQYF. The CDR3 nucleotides are TGTGCCAGCAGTCGCACGACAGGCCCCTACGAGCAGTACTTC.

V and J are TRBV5-6 and TRBJ1-1, with D possibly being TRBD1 (5 bases). The length of the CDR3 is 13 residues. Trimming pared 0 bases from V and 5 bases from J, leaving 8 bases between. From germline, CDR1 is SGHDT and CDR2 YYEEEE. Here the CDR3 reads CASSLVAGTEAFF. As DNA, the CDR3 is TGTGCCAGCAGCTTGGTAGCAGGGACTGAAGCTTTCTTT.

The rearrangement joins TRBV11-3 to TRBJ1-2; tentatively, D is TRBD1 (5 bases). V was pared by 2 bases and J by 8 bases, with 9 bases between. The CDR3 is 12 residues long. Germline V gene data show CDR1 as SGHNT and CDR2 as YENEEA. The CDR3 nucleotides read TGTGCCAGCAGCTTATCAGGGCGGGGCTACACCTTC. It encodes CASSLSGRGYTF.

The rearrangement uses TRBV5-1 and TRBJ1-1; no clear D gene. Trimming cost V 3 bases and J 1 base, with 7 bases left between them. CDR1 SGHRS and CDR2 YFSETQ come from the germline V gene. The CDR3 has 13 amino acids. The CDR3 reads CASSWTQNTEAFF. Here the CDR3 DNA reads TGCGCCAGCAGCTGGACCCAGAACACTGAAGCTTTCTTT. The full variable domain, completed using reference TRBV5-1 and TRBJ1-1, is KAGVTQTPRYLIKTRGQQVTLSCSPISGHRSVSWYQQTPGQGLQFLFEYFSETQRNKGNFPGRFSGRQFSNSRSEMNVSTLELGDSALYLCASSWTQNTEAFFGQGTRLTVV.

The chain has TRBV30 and TRBJ1-5; no firm D call. This CDR3 is built from 13 residues. Trimming removed 2 bases at V and 0 bases at J, with 5 bases between. Germline V CDR1 and CDR2: GTSNPN, SVGIG (reference sequence). CDR3 nucleotides: TGTGCCTGGAGTCCGAATAGCAATCAGCCCCAGCATTTT. Translated, it gives CAWSPNSNQPQHF.

This chain links TRBV19 with TRBJ1-1; perhaps TRBD1 as D (6 bases). The V end was cut by 5 bases, the J end by 4 bases, with 14 bases between. The length of the CDR3 is 14 residues. Germline loops: CDR1 LNHDA, CDR2 SQIVND (reference sequence). This CDR3 reads CASSSRTDSTEAFF. CDR3 in DNA: TGTGCCAGTAGTTCCCGGACAGATTCCACTGAAGCTTTCTTT.

The chain uses TRBV7-3 and TRBJ1-1; 8 nucleotides agree with TRBD1. The germline CDR1 and CDR2 sequences are SGHTA and FQGTGA. This CDR3 has 13 amino acids. V dropped 5 bases and J dropped 5; count of bases not matched to a gene: 4. DNA for the CDR3: TGTGCCAGCAGCACGGACAGGGATACTGAAGCTTTCTTT. Translation gives CASSTDRDTEAFF.

With regard to this clone: Distinct nucleotide sequences in the sample also encode this CDR3. The V call is TRBV19, the J call TRBJ1-1; tentatively, D is TRBD1 (5 bases). The germline gives CDR1 LNHDA, CDR2 SQIVND (reference sequence). The germline V and J ends were trimmed by 3 bases and 1 base, with 6 bases remaining between them. There are 13 residues in the CDR3. The chain's CDR3 is CASSIGQNTEAFF. As DNA, the CDR3 is TGTGCCAGTAGTATCGGACAGAACACTGAAGCTTTCTTT. The variable domain in full, with the rest retrieved from reference TRBV19 and TRBJ1-1, is DGGITQSPKYLFRKEGQNVTLSCEQNLNHDAMYWYRQDPGQGLRLIYYSQIVNDFQKGDIAEGYSVSREKKESFPLTVTSAQKNPTAFYLCASSIGQNTEAFFGQGTRLTVV.

The gene calls are TRBV6-5 and TRBJ1-5; no definite D call. Germline V lookup: CDR1 MNHEY, CDR2 SVGAGI. The V end lost 0 bases, the J end lost 2 bases, and 11 bases lay between the germline ends. The CDR3 totals 16 residues. The CDR3 is CASSYSRQSGNQPQHF. The DNA of the CDR3 is TGTGCCAGCAGTTACTCTCGACAATCCGGCAATCAGCCCCAGCATTTT.

V gene TRBV5-4 combines with J gene TRBJ2-3, with D possibly TRBD1 on 6 matching bases. Trimming took off 6 bases at V and 2 bases at J, with 16 bases between the two ends. The CDR3 has 15 amino acids. CDR1 SGHNT and CDR2 YYREEE come from the germline V gene (reference sequence). The CDR3 loop is CASNPDRALTDTQYF. CDR3 DNA sequence: TGTGCCAGCAACCCGGACAGAGCCCTCACAGATACGCAGTATTTT.

This chain joins TRBV7-2 and TRBJ1-2; D ambiguous. Trimming took 5 bases from V and 4 from J, leaving 14 bases between them. CDR1 and CDR2 from the germline V gene are SGHTA and FQGNSA. This CDR3 is built from 14 residues. The CDR3 loop reads CASSPRAVSYGYTF. CDR3 sequence (DNA): TGTGCCAGCAGCCCCCGAGCGGTTTCCTATGGCTACACCTTC.

V is TRBV6-2 or TRBV6-3 and J is TRBJ1-1; no clear D. The CDR3 is made up of 12 amino acids. Germline V gene sequence: CDR1 MNHEY, CDR2 SVGEGT. V lost 2 bases, J lost 1 base, and 2 bases lay in between. CDR3 DNA sequence: TGTGCCAGCAGTTACAGGAACACTGAAGCTTTCTTT. It encodes CASSYRNTEAFF.

The count of this clone is one. This chain connects TRBV7-9 to TRBJ1-1; a possible D gene is TRBD1 (5 bases). V was clipped by 1 base and J by 6 bases, with 24 bases between them. The germline V gene has CDR1 SEHNR and CDR2 FQNEAQ (reference sequence). CDR3 length: 18 residues. The CDR3 DNA follows: TGTGCCAGCAGCTTAGGGTCGCTGAGGGGAGTTTTTGGTCCTGAAGCTTTCTTT. Protein sequence: CASSLGSLRGVFGPEAFF.

This clone showed up just once. V gene TRBV28 combines with J gene TRBJ1-2; D not certain. Trimming shortened V by 7 bases and J by 8 bases, and 14 bases separated the two germline ends. CDR3 length: 12 residues. Germline V CDR1 and CDR2: MDHEN, SYDVKM. The CDR3 loop is CASTRRDWGYTF. The CDR3 region has the DNA TGTGCCAGCACCCGACGGGATTGGGGCTACACCTTC.

Here the CDR3 reads CASSLGVFSKNTEAFF. For the CDR3, the DNA is TGCGCCAGCAGCTTGGGGGTTTTCAGCAAGAACACTGAAGCTTTCTTT. This chain joins TRBV5-1 and TRBJ1-1; unclear D gene. V was clipped by 0 bases and J by 1 base, with 13 bases between them. Germline V gene lookup returns CDR1 SGHRS and CDR2 YFSETQ. The length of the CDR3 is 16 residues.